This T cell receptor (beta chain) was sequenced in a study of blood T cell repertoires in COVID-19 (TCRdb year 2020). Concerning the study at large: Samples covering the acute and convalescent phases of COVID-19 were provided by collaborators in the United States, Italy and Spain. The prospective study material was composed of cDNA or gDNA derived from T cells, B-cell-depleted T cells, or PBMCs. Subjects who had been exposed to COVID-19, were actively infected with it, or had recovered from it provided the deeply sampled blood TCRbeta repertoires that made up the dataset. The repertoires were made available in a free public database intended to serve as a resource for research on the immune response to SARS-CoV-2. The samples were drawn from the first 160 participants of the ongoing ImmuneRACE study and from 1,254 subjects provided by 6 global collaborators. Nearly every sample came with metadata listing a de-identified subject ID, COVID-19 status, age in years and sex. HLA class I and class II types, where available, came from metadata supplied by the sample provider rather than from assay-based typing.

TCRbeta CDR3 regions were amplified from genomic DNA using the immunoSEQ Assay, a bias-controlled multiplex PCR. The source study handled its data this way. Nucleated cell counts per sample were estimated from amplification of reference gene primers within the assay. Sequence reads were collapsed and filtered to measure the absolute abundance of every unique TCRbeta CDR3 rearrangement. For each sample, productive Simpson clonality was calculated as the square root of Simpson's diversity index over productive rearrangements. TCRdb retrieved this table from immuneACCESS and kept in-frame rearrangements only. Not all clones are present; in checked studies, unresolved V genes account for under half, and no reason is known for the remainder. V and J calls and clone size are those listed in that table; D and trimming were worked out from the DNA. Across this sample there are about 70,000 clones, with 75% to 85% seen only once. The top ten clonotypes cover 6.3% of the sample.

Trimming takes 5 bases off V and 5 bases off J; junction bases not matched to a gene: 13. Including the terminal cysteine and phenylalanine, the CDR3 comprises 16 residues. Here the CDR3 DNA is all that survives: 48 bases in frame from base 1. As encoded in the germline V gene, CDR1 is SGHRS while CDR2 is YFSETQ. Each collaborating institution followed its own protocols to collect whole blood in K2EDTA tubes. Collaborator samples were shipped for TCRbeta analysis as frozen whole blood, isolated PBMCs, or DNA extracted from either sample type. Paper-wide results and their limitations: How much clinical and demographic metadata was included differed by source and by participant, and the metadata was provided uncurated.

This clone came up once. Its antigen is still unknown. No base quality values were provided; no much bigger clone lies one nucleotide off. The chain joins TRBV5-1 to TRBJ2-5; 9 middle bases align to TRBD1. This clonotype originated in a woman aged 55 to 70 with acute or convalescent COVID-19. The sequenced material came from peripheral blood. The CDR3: CASSLVGQGIPETQYF. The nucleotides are TGCGCCAGCAGTCTTGTGGGACAGGGAATTCCGGAGACCCAGTACTTC.